This passage covers 25 T cell receptor beta chains from one sample sequenced in a study of blood T cells in healthy people across ages. A J-beta primer mix and a sample-barcoded 5' primer were used in a second PCR of about 7 to 12 cycles. TCRdb called the 5' RACE reads again in MiXCR, with one record for every CDR3 protein. The table records about 1 million distinct CDR3 sequences, under 30% of them present only once. These data were likewise used in another study, on T cells of mothers and their children.

The source material was blood. The receptors here all came from a girl aged 2-10 years in good health.

The chain has TRBV9 and TRBJ2-3; D may be TRBD2 (10 bases). There are 16 residues in the CDR3. Germline V CDR1 and CDR2: SGDLS, YYNGEE. The V and J ends lost 5 bases and 6 bases respectively, with 22 bases between them. CDR3 nucleotides: TGTGCCAGCAGAAACGGTAGCGGGGGGACAGGGGATACGCAGTATTTT. This codes for CASRNGSGGTGDTQYF.

This clonotype was found a few times. The CDR3 here is CSALARETYEQYF. As DNA, the CDR3 is TGCAGTGCCCTAGCCCGGGAGACCTACGAGCAGTACTTC. J is TRBJ2-7 and V is TRBV20-1; tentatively, D is TRBD2 (6 bases). The CDR3 is 13 amino acids. The V end lost 6 bases, the J end lost 2 bases, and 14 bases lay between the germline ends. From germline, CDR1 is DFQATT and CDR2 SNEGSKA (reference sequence).

The count of this clonotype is one. The chain couples TRBV20-1 to TRBJ2-1; 8 bases align to TRBD1. Germline assignment: CDR1 DFQATT and CDR2 SNEGSKA (reference sequence). The CDR3 is 15 amino acids. V lost 0 bases, J lost 5 bases, and 6 bases stayed unmatched. CDR3 DNA: TGCAGTGCTAGAGATTCCGGGACAGGTAACAATGAGCAGTTCTTC. Translating gives CSARDSGTGNNEQFF.

This rearrangement joins TRBV28 to TRBJ2-7; TRBD2 is a possible D gene (6 bases). The germline V gene encodes CDR1 MDHEN and CDR2 SYDVKM. V lost 11 bases and J lost 5, with 22 bases in between. This CDR3 contains 14 residues. CDR3 in amino acids: CAGGPGGKVDEQYF. The CDR3 DNA is TGTGCCGGAGGGCCTGGGGGGAAAGTCGACGAGCAGTACTTC. Full variable domain (outside the CDR3, taken from reference TRBV28 and TRBJ2-7): DVKVTQSSRYLVKRTGEKVFLECVQDMDHENMFWYRQDPGLGLRLIYFSYDVKMKEKGDIPEGYSVSREKKERFSLILESASTNQTSMYLCAGGPGGKVDEQYFGPGTRLTVT.

The rearrangement uses TRBV12-3 or TRBV12-4 and TRBJ1-1; TRBD1 might be the D (5 bases). The CDR3 runs to 12 residues. Trimming pared 6 bases from V and 7 bases from J, leaving 12 bases between. The CDR3 is CASRGEAGEAFF. In DNA, the CDR3 is TGTGCCAGCAGGGGGGAGGCGGGTGAAGCTTTCTTT.

This clonotype was counted only a few times. This chain links TRBV20-1 with TRBJ2-7; D perhaps matches TRBD2 (5 bases). Trimming cost V 3 bases and J 2 bases, with 14 bases left between them. CDR3 size: 14 residues. Germline V gives CDR1 DFQATT, CDR2 SNEGSKA (reference sequence). CDR3 DNA sequence: TGCAGTGCTAGCATGCTAGCCGGAACCTACGAGCAGTACTTC. This gives the protein CSASMLAGTYEQYF.

The rearrangement uses TRBV28 and TRBJ2-5; D is uncertain. The closer fit of TRBJ2-7 to the DNA end suggests the J call may be wrong. The CDR3 totals 12 residues. Germline CDR1 and CDR2: MDHEN and SYDVKM. The CDR3 DNA sequence: TGTGCCAGCACCTCTCTAGGCTACGAGCAGTACTTC. Translating it yields CASTSLGYEQYF.

The table lists this clonotype with a few counts. The chain joins TRBV7-3 to TRBJ2-5, with a possible D match to TRBD2 (6 bases). The ends were cut back, 2 bases at V and 7 bases at J, with 11 bases in the middle. Germline loops: CDR1 SGHTA, CDR2 FQGTGA. This CDR3 region has 13 residues. The CDR3 DNA reads TGTGCCAGCAGCTTAGGGGGGTCGGCGACCCAGTACTTC. This translates into CASSLGGSATQYF. Variable domain in full (rest from reference TRBV7-3 and TRBJ2-5): GAGVSQTPSNKVTEKGKYVELRCDPISGHTALYWYRQSLGQGPEFLIYFQGTGAADDSGLPNDRFFAVRPEGSVSTLKIQRTERGDSAVYLCASSLGGSATQYFGPGTRLLVL.

J is TRBJ2-1 and V is TRBV20-1, with 7 bases that match TRBD2. In germline, CDR1 is DFQATT, CDR2 SNEGSKA (reference sequence). The trim removed 2 bases at V and 3 bases at J, leaving 7 bases unmatched. The CDR3 has 15 residues. The DNA of the CDR3 is TGCAGTGCTAGACTAGGTCTAGCGGTCTACAATGAGCAGTTCTTC. Encoded protein: CSARLGLAVYNEQFF.

The chain has TRBV3-1 and TRBJ2-3, with D tentatively TRBD1 or TRBD2 (5 bases each). This CDR3 comprises 15 residues. The germline V and J ends were trimmed by 6 bases and 0 bases, with 13 bases remaining between them. Looked up from germline, CDR1 is LGHDT and CDR2 is YNNKEL (reference sequence). The CDR3 DNA sequence: TGTGCCAGCAGTCCGAGACGGGACAGCACAGATACGCAGTATTTT. This translates into CASSPRRDSTDTQYF.

In this sample, this clonotype turned up a few times. The chain couples TRBV28 to TRBJ1-5; 9 positions agree with TRBD1. This CDR3 spans 15 amino acids. CDR1 and CDR2 (germline): MDHEN, SYDVKM. J was trimmed by 2 bases and V by 6 bases; bases with no gene match: 5. CDR3 amino acids: CASREGQGGNQPQHF. The DNA for the CDR3 is TGTGCCAGCAGGGAGGGACAGGGCGGCAATCAGCCCCAGCATTTT.

This clonotype was recorded at least ten times. CDR3 in amino acids: CASSGTGQETQYF. CDR3 coding DNA: TGTGCCAGCAGCGGAACAGGCCAAGAGACCCAGTACTTC. The rearrangement joins TRBV7-3 to TRBJ2-5; the D gene is possibly TRBD1 (5 bases). This CDR3 is built from 13 residues. Deletions cut 5 bases from V and 1 base from J, with 8 bases between. CDR1 is SGHTA and CDR2 is FQGTGA in the germline V gene. Full variable domain (rest looked up from reference TRBV7-3 and TRBJ2-5): GAGVSQTPSNKVTEKGKYVELRCDPISGHTALYWYRQSLGQGPEFLIYFQGTGAADDSGLPNDRFFAVRPEGSVSTLKIQRTERGDSAVYLCASSGTGQETQYFGPGTRLLVL.

This clonotype was detected a few times. Because the CDR3 is missing its conserved closing phenylalanine or tryptophan, this is likely a read error. This sequence joins TRBV7-2 and TRBJ2-5; D is unresolved. The J call may be in error: the DNA end matches TRBJ2-7 better. The CDR3 has 13 residues. The V gene's germline CDR1 is SGHTA and CDR2 FQGNSA. The CDR3 spells CASSLVDNSEQYL. CDR3 in DNA: TGTGCCAGCAGCTTAGTAGACAATTCCGAGCAGTACCTC.

This clonotype was picked up a small number of times. CDR3 protein: CASSIPSVGEGPPDTQYF. The CDR3 nucleotides are TGTGCCAGCAGTATCCCGTCCGTGGGGGAGGGCCCCCCAGATACGCAGTATTTT. The rearrangement links TRBV28 to TRBJ2-3, with 7 positions matching TRBD2. CDR3 length equals 18 residues. Germline V CDR1 and CDR2: MDHEN, SYDVKM. J gave up 4 bases and V 5 bases, and 18 bases lay outside the gene matches.

The chain links TRBV7-2 to TRBJ1-2; D gene unclear. Trimming shortened V by 3 bases and J by 2 bases, and 7 bases separated the two germline ends. In germline, CDR1 is SGHTA, CDR2 FQGNSA. CDR3 length equals 13 residues. DNA for the CDR3: TGTGCCAGCAGCTTTCACAGAAACTATGGCTACACCTTC. Translating it yields CASSFHRNYGYTF.

The chain combines TRBV9 with TRBJ2-7; possibly TRBD2 for D (5 bases). From germline, CDR1 is SGDLS and CDR2 YYNGEE. This CDR3 is built from 13 residues. The germline V and J ends were trimmed by 3 bases and 1 base, with 8 bases remaining between them. The CDR3 DNA follows: TGTGCCAGCAGCGGCCGGGAATCCTACGAGCAGTACTTC. This sequence encodes CASSGRESYEQYF.

With regard to this clonotype: One junction end does not reproduce the germline sequence, and a read error may be involved. This chain joins TRBV12-3 or TRBV12-4 and TRBJ2-2; 13 nucleotides match TRBD2. The CDR3 is 16 amino acids. CDR3 DNA sequence: TGTGCCGGCAGACCTGGACTAGCGGGAGATGCCGGGGAGCTGTTTTTT. It codes for CAGRPGLAGDAGELFF.

The genes are TRBV27 and TRBJ2-5, with D possibly being TRBD2 (5 bases). Trimming took 2 bases from V and 7 from J, leaving 23 bases between them. The CDR3 covers 17 residues. Germline V gene data show CDR1 as MNHEY and CDR2 as SMNVEV (reference sequence). The chain's CDR3 is CASSLIKASGEVGTQYF. For the CDR3, the DNA is TGTGCCAGCAGTTTAATTAAGGCGAGCGGAGAGGTCGGGACCCAGTACTTC.

V and J are TRBV7-9 and TRBJ2-3; 7 bases map to TRBD2. The junction had 5 bases not matched to a gene; V was cut back by 1 base and J by 4 bases. CDR3 length equals 15 residues. Germline V lookup: CDR1 SEHNR, CDR2 FQNEAQ (reference sequence). CDR3 sequence reads: CASSLGGGRADTQYF. CDR3 DNA sequence: TGTGCCAGCAGCTTAGGCGGCGGGAGAGCAGATACGCAGTATTTT.

V and J are TRBV7-9 and TRBJ2-1, with a possible D match to TRBD2 (6 bases). The CDR3 length is 13 residues. V was clipped by 3 bases and J by 6 bases, with 9 bases between them. Looked up from germline, CDR1 is SEHNR and CDR2 is FQNEAQ (reference sequence). The CDR3 protein is CASSFGRSNEQFF. Written as DNA, the CDR3 is TGTGCCAGCAGCTTTGGGAGGTCCAATGAGCAGTTCTTC.

In this sample, this clonotype turned up a few times. The rearrangement uses TRBV7-2 and TRBJ2-2; tentatively, D is TRBD2 (6 bases). The CDR3 has 14 residues. V lost 2 bases to trimming and J lost 6 bases, with 10 bases between them. CDR1 SGHTA and CDR2 FQGNSA come from the germline V gene. CDR3 in amino acids: CASSLNGEAGELFF. CDR3 nucleotide sequence: TGTGCCAGCAGCTTAAATGGGGAGGCCGGGGAGCTGTTTTTT.

The rearrangement uses TRBV20-1 and TRBJ1-1; possible D gene TRBD1, 6 bases. The CDR3 is 15 residues long. Trimming stripped 1 base from V and 5 bases from J, with 17 bases between. Germline loops: CDR1 DFQATT, CDR2 SNEGSKA (reference sequence). CDR3 nucleotides: TGCAGTGCTAGAGCGAAACAGGGAGGAGTGACTGAAGCTTTCTTT. This translates into CSARAKQGGVTEAFF.

The CDR3 is CSVRGPSSYNEQFF. The CDR3, as DNA: TGCAGCGTCCGGGGACCCAGCTCCTACAATGAGCAGTTCTTC. The chain carries TRBV29-1 and TRBJ2-1; D is tentatively TRBD1 or TRBD2 (5 bases each). The germline V gene has CDR1 SQVTM and CDR2 ANQGSEA. V was pared by 6 bases and J by 0 bases, with 12 bases between. CDR3 length: 14 residues.

This clonotype has more than one count but fewer than ten. One junction end disagrees with the germline gene, perhaps due to a read error. The chain joins TRBV20-1 to TRBJ2-7; D not resolved. CDR1 and CDR2 from the germline V gene are DFQATT and SNEGSKA (reference sequence). The CDR3 sequence is 14 residues long. The CDR3 region is CSASPSTAIYEQCF. CDR3 coding DNA: TGCAGTGCTAGTCCCTCCACAGCCATCTACGAGCAGTGCTTC.

CDR3 sequence: CASSPGPKWEKLFF. The CDR3 region has the DNA TGTGCCAGCAGTCCGGGCCCTAAGTGGGAAAAACTGTTTTTT. The V call is TRBV27, the J call TRBJ1-4; D gene unclear. The CDR3 loop spans 14 amino acids. V lost 5 bases and J lost 8, with 15 bases in between. Germline lookup yields CDR1 MNHEY and CDR2 SMNVEV (reference sequence).